This TCR beta chain was sequenced in a study of T cell repertoires in cytomegalovirus infection. Across the study: CMV infection plus the matching HLA type was flagged by public TCR beta signatures. Broader study findings: Within the response measured ex vivo, HLA-C-restricted CMV-specific TCR beta clonotypes were dominant. There were carriers of CMV plus the relevant HLA, and cumulative public TCR beta family frequency identified them.

The CDR3 loop spans 16 amino acids. Germline V gene data show CDR1 as SGHTA and CDR2 as FQGNSA. The V segment lost 6 bases and the J segment 4 bases; nucleotides outside the gene matches: 8. This clonotype occurred many times. Its antigen is unknown. TCRdb re-called the reads through MiXCR, storing one row per CDR3 protein. The table includes a few hundred thousand distinct CDR3 sequences, 26% detected once. This sequence originates from a human donor in good health (CMV status not recorded). Some clones in this sample may be carry-over from other donors' samples. Material for sequencing was PBMCs. This rearrangement joins TRBV7-2 to TRBJ2-2, with 10 positions matching TRBD1. CDR3 protein: CASSFSGQGGTGELFF. The CDR3 DNA reads TGTGCCAGCAGTTTCTCCGGACAGGGGGGCACCGGGGAGCTGTTTTTT.